What follows describes a single T cell receptor (beta chain). The antigen is unknown. ViraFEST used viral peptide pools to expand antigen-specific CD4+ T cells before sequencing. Researchers isolated CD4+ T cells once around 11 days of culture had elapsed. The authors replaced half the medium with IL-2 medium on days 3 and 7. The data were obtained in a study of vaccination effects on CD4 cells after COVID-19. Libraries were prepared by immunoSEQ multiplex PCR; TCRdb keeps only in-frame clonotypes and omits some of them. The sample carries approximately 54,000 clones, 75% to 90% recorded once. Overall study findings and caveats: The study found marked clonal contraction of infection- and vaccine-induced clones late after vaccination. Common cold coronaviruses were cross-recognized by only 1 of 255 vaccine-induced clones in healthy vaccinees.

From germline, CDR1 is SGHTA and CDR2 FQGTGA. V lost 5 bases, J lost 3 bases, and 7 bases stayed unmatched. The CDR3 runs 15 residues. The source material was CD4+ T cells from PBMCs cultured with HCoV-229E spike peptides, sampled before COVID-19 vaccination. The sequence derives from a human donor who received a COVID-19 vaccine. The chain joins TRBV7-3 to TRBJ2-1; 7 bases are shared with TRBD1. For the CDR3, the DNA is TGTGCCAGCAGCCTGAGGACAGGCCACTACAATGAGCAGTTCTTC. This encodes CASSLRTGHYNEQFF.